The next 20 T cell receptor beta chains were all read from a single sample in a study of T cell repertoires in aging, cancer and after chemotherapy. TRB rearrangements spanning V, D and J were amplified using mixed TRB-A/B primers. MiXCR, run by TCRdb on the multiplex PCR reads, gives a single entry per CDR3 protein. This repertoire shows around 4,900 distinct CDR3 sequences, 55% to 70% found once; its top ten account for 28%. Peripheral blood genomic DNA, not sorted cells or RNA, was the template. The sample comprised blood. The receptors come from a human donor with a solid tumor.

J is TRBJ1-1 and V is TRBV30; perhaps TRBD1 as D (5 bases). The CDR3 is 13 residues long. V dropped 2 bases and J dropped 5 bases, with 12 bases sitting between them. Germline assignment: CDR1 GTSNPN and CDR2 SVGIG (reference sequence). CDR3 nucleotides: TGTGCCTGGAGTAAGCAGGGCCAAACTGAAGCTTTCTTT. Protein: CAWSKQGQTEAFF.

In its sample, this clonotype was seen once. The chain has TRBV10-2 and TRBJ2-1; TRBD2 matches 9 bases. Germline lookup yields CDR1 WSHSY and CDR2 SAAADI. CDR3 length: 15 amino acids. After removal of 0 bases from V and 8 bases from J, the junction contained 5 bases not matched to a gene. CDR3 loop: CASSESSGSVDEQFF. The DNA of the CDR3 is TGCGCCAGCAGTGAGTCTAGCGGGAGTGTAGATGAGCAGTTCTTC.

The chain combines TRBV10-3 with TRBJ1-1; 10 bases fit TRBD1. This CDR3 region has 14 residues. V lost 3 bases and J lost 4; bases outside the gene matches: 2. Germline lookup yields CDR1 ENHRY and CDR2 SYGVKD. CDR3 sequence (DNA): TGTGCCATCAGTGAAAGGGACAGGGGCACTGAAGCTTTCTTT. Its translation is CAISERDRGTEAFF.

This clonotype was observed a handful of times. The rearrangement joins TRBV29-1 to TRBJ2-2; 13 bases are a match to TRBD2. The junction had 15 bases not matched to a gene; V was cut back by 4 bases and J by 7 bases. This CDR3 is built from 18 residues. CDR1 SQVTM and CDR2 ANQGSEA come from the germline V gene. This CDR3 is CSVVKTVTSGREFGELFF. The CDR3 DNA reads TGCAGCGTTGTAAAGACGGTCACTAGCGGGAGGGAATTCGGGGAGCTGTTTTTT.

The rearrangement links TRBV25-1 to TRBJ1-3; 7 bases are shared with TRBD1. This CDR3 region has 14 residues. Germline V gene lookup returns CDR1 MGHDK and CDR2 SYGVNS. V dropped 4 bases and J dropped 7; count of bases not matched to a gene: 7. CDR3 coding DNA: TGTGCCAGCAGTGGACAGGGTCCTCCGAACACCATATATTTT. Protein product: CASSGQGPPNTIYF.

CDR3: CASSLVSASSYNEQFF. DNA of the CDR3: TGTGCCAGCAGCTTAGTTAGCGCGAGCTCCTACAATGAGCAGTTCTTC. The rearrangement links TRBV7-9 to TRBJ2-1; a possible D gene is TRBD2 (5 bases). The CDR3 consists of 16 residues. CDR1 is SEHNR and CDR2 is FQNEAQ in the germline V gene (reference sequence). V was cut by 1 base and J by 0 bases, with 10 bases left in between.

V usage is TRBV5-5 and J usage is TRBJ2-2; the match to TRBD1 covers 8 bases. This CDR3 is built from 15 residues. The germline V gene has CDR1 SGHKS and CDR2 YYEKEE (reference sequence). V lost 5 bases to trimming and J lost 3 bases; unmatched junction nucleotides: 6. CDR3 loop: CASRRTGYDTGELFF. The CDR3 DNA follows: TGTGCCAGCAGACGGACAGGGTATGACACCGGGGAGCTGTTTTTT.

The CDR3 DNA reads as TGTGCCAGCAGTTGGGGGGACAGCTACGAGCAGTACTTC. It yields the protein CASSWGDSYEQYF. The rearrangement joins TRBV6-5 to TRBJ2-7; tentative D call: TRBD1 (7 bases). V was clipped by 4 bases and J by 3 bases, with 10 bases between them. CDR1 MNHEY and CDR2 SVGAGI come from the germline V gene. CDR3 length: 13 residues.

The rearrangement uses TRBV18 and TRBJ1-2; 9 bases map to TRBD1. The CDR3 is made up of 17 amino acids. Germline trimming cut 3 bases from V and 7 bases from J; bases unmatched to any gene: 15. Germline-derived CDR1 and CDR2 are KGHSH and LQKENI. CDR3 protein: CASSPLGTGFKFGGYTF. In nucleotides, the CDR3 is TGTGCCAGCTCACCTCTCGGGACAGGGTTTAAATTCGGTGGCTACACCTTC.

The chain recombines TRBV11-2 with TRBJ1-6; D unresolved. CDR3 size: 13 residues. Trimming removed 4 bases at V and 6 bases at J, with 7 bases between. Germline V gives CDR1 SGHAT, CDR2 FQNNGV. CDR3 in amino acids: CASSSSANSPLHF. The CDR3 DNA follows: TGTGCCAGCAGCTCCAGTGCTAATTCACCCCTCCACTTT.

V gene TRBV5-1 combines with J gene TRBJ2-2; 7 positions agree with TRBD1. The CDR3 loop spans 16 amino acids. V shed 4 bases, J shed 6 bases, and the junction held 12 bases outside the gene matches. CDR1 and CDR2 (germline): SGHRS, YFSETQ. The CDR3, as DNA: TGCGCCAGCAGCCTAAGGGGGCCAGGGAGCCCCGGGGAGCTGTTTTTT. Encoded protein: CASSLRGPGSPGELFF.

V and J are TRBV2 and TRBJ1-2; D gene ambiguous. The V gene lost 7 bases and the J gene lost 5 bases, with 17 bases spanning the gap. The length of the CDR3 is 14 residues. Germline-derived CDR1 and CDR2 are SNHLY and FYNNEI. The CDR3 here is CASNRGPLLYGYTF. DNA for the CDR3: TGTGCCAGCAACCGCGGGCCCTTGCTTTATGGCTACACCTTC.

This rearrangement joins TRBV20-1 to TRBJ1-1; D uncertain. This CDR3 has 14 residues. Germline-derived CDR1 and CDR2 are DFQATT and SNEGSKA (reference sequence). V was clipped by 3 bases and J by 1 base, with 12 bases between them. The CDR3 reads CSARRKSANTEAFF. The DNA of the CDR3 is TGCAGTGCTAGGAGAAAAAGTGCGAACACTGAAGCTTTCTTT.

CDR3 in amino acids: CASRSKVGVYEQYF. Here the CDR3 DNA reads TGTGCCAGCAGATCTAAGGTGGGGGTCTACGAGCAGTACTTC. V is TRBV6-5 and J is TRBJ2-7, with D perhaps matching TRBD1 or TRBD2 (5 bases each). The CDR3 runs 14 residues. Germline CDR1 reads MNHEY; CDR2 reads SVGAGI. Trimming took off 6 bases at V and 3 bases at J, with 15 bases between the two ends.

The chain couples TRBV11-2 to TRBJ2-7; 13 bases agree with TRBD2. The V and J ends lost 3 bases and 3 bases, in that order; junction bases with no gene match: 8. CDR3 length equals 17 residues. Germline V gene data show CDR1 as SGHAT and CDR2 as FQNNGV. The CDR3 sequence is CASSLRAGLAGYYEQYF. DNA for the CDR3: TGTGCCAGCAGCTTGAGGGCGGGACTAGCGGGATACTACGAGCAGTACTTC.

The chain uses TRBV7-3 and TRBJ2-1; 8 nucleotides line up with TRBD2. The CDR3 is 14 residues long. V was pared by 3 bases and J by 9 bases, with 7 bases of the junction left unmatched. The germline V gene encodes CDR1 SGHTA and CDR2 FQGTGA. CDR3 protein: CASSLDGGAIEQFF. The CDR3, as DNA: TGTGCCAGCAGCTTGGACGGGGGGGCGATTGAGCAGTTCTTC.

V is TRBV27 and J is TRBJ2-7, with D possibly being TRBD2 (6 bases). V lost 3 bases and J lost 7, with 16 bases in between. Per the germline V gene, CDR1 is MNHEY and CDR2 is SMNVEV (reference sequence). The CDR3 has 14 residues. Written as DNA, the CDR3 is TGTGCCAGCAGTTTCGGGGCGACGGCGGGGGAGCAGTACTTC. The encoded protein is CASSFGATAGEQYF.

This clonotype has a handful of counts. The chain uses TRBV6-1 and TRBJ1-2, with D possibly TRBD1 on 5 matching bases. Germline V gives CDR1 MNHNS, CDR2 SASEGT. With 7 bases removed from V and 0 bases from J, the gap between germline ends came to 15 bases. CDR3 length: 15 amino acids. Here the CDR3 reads CASIRGQSANYGYTF. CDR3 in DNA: TGTGCCAGCATTCGGGGCCAGTCGGCTAACTATGGCTACACCTTC.

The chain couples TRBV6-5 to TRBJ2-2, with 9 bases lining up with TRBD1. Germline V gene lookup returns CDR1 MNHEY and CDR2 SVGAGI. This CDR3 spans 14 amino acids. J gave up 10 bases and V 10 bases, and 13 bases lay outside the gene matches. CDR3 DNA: TGTGCCATCAGCCAACAGGGGGCGCATGAGGAGCTGTTTTTT. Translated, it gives CAISQQGAHEELFF.

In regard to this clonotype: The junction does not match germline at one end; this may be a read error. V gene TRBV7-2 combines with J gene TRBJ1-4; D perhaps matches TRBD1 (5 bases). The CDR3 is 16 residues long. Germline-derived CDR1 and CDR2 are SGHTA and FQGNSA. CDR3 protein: CASSDTWGSTNKKLFF. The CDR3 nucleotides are TGTGCCAGCAGCGACACCTGGGGGTCCACTAATAAAAAACTGTTTTTT.